This T cell receptor beta chain stems from a study of identical twins. The study, taken as a whole, reports: For zero-insertion analyses, partial confounding could come from invariant MAIT and iNKT cells. Whereas memory repertoires showed no such difference, abundant cord blood beta clonotypes carried fewer insertions.

About this clonotype: What it binds is unknown.

Every donor was a healthy Caucasian. TCRdb fed the 5' RACE reads into MiXCR, producing one record per CDR3 protein. Among 640,000 or so distinct CDR3 sequences listed, 5.5% to 6.5% were seen once. This clonotype was obtained from a man in his late teens or twenties in good health. The sample was naive T cells sorted from blood.

DNA for the CDR3: TGTGCCAGCAGCCCTCCCCCGGGACTAGCGGGAACCGGGGAGCTGTTTTTT. Amino acid sequence: CASSPPPGLAGTGELFF. The V gene is TRBV5-6, the J gene TRBJ2-2; TRBD2 matches 13 bases. This CDR3 comprises 17 residues. The V gene end was trimmed by 4 bases and the J gene end by 5 bases; junction bases not matched to a gene: 8. The germline V gene has CDR1 SGHDT and CDR2 YYEEEE.